This T cell receptor beta chain was sequenced in a study of T cell repertoires in cytomegalovirus infection. On the study more broadly: The authors relied on CMV epitopes, both recently identified HLA-C-restricted and well-studied HLA-B-restricted. Matching HLA type and CMV infection were both indicated by public TCR beta signatures. The study, taken as a whole, reports: People with CMV and the relevant HLA were identified by cumulative public TCR beta family frequency.

Each CDR3 protein gets one entry after TCRdb re-called the reads with MiXCR. Seen here are 100,000 to 150,000 distinct CDR3 sequences, 25% to 35% observed once, and the top ten hold around 54%. Note on this clonotype: Its antigen is still unknown.

The germline V gene encodes CDR1 ENHRY and CDR2 SYGVKD. Trimming took 10 bases from V and 9 from J; bases not matched to a gene: 14. The CDR3 length is 14 residues. This specimen was CD8+ T cells from cultured PBMCs, taken from culture after CMV antigen stimulation. This chain links TRBV10-3 with TRBJ2-1, with 8 bases lining up with TRBD2. The origin of this receptor is a human donor in good health (CMV status not recorded). Some clones in this sample may be carry-over from other donors' samples. In DNA, the CDR3 is TGTGCCAGCGCGCATGGTAGCGCGGGGGGTGAGCAGTTCTTC. Its translation: CASAHGSAGGEQFF.